This T cell receptor (beta chain) is from a study of T cells in women clearing cervical HPV infection. This table comes from immunoSEQ multiplex PCR, and its TCRdb copy is limited to in-frame clones, with some not included. In all, the sample yields 40,000 or so clones. Concerning this clone: Read coverage stops 3 residues before the CDR3 terminus; the germline J gene supplies the remainder. This CDR3 is also generated by other DNA sequences in the sample.

The CDR3 runs to 13 residues. V gave up 5 bases and J gave up 4 bases, with 9 bases separating them. Germline V gene data show CDR1 as SEHNR and CDR2 as FQNEAQ (reference sequence). Sequenced: blood buffy coat. The TCR originated in a woman between 18 and 75 years old with a cervical HPV16 infection that either progressed to CIN3+ or cleared (not recorded which). The J gene is TRBJ1-3, the V gene TRBV7-9; D not certain. The CDR3 loop is CASSPTTGNTIYF. Partial CDR3 DNA: TGTGCCAGCAGCCCGACAACCGGAAACACC. Full variable domain (outside the CDR3, taken from reference TRBV7-9 and TRBJ1-3): DTGVSQNPRHKITKRGQNVTFRCDPISEHNRLYWYRQTLGQGPEFLTYFQNEAQLEKSRLLSDRFSAERPKGSFSTLEIQRTEQGDSAMYLCASSPTTGNTIYFGEGSWLTVV.